The rows below give T cell receptor beta chains drawn from one sample of a study of T cell responses to AZD1222 COVID-19 vaccine. Clones were sequenced by immunoSEQ multiplex PCR, and TCRdb holds only the in-frame ones, with some missing. The data show 150,000 to 200,000 clones, with roughly 91% seen just once and more than 1.5% held by the top ten. Sequenced here: peripheral blood, sampled 28 days after the second AZD1222 dose. These receptors were obtained from an adult who received the AZD1222 COVID-19 vaccine. Each CDR3 is given with its conserved first and last residue. Fields, in order: D gene, V gene, clone size, J gene, CDR3 DNA, CDR3 protein. D genes are given only for firm matches. Clone sizes are given selectively: once, few, many, or a class where the clone is expanded.

d_call: NA; v_call: TRBV5-6; clone_size: NA; j_call: TRBJ2-3; cdr3_nt: TGTGCCAGCAGCTTGAGGTCAGGGAGCACAGATACGCAGTATTTT; cdr3_aa: CASSLRSGSTDTQYF
d_call: NA; v_call: TRBV30; clone_size: NA; j_call: TRBJ1-3; cdr3_nt: TGTGCCTGGGGAGGAGGGGGTGGAAACACCATATATTTT; cdr3_aa: CAWGGGGGNTIYF
d_call: TRBD2; v_call: TRBV15; clone_size: NA; j_call: TRBJ2-1; cdr3_nt: TGTGCCACCAGCAGTGGGACTAGCGGGAGCTCCTACAATGAGCAGTTCTTC; cdr3_aa: CATSSGTSGSSYNEQFF
d_call: TRBD1; v_call: TRBV18; clone_size: NA; j_call: TRBJ2-7; cdr3_nt: TGTGCCAGCTCACCAGGGACAGGGGGCTACGAGCAGTACTTC; cdr3_aa: CASSPGTGGYEQYF
d_call: NA; v_call: TRBV20-1; clone_size: once; j_call: TRBJ2-1; cdr3_nt: TGCAGTGCTAGTTCTACCGTAAGCTCCTACAATGAGCAGTTCTTC; cdr3_aa: CSASSTVSSYNEQFF
d_call: TRBD1; v_call: TRBV5-1; clone_size: NA; j_call: TRBJ1-4; cdr3_nt: TGCGCCAGCAGACAAACTGGGACAGTCAATGAAAAACTGTTTTTT; cdr3_aa: CASRQTGTVNEKLFF
d_call: NA; v_call: TRBV24-1; clone_size: few; j_call: TRBJ2-2; cdr3_nt: TGTGCCACCAGCAAACCGGGACCGCAGGCCACCGGGGAGCTGTTTTTT; cdr3_aa: CATSKPGPQATGELFF
d_call: NA; v_call: TRBV9; clone_size: NA; j_call: TRBJ2-4; cdr3_nt: TGTGCCAGCAGCCCCCCAGGAGGGGCGGCCAAAAACATTCAGTACTTC; cdr3_aa: CASSPPGGAAKNIQYF
d_call: TRBD1; v_call: TRBV7-3; clone_size: once; j_call: TRBJ1-3; cdr3_nt: TGTGCCAGCAGCCCCAATCCGGGACAGGGAACGGGAAACACCATATATTTT; cdr3_aa: CASSPNPGQGTGNTIYF
d_call: TRBD1; v_call: TRBV7-2; clone_size: NA; j_call: TRBJ1-6; cdr3_nt: TGTGCCAGCAGCCAGGACAGGGATTCACCCCTCCACTTT; cdr3_aa: CASSQDRDSPLHF
d_call: NA; v_call: TRBV6-5; clone_size: NA; j_call: TRBJ1-2; cdr3_nt: TGTGCCAGCAGCCCATCTACGACAGGCCCCCATGGCTACACCTTC; cdr3_aa: CASSPSTTGPHGYTF
d_call: NA; v_call: TRBV18; clone_size: NA; j_call: TRBJ1-1; cdr3_nt: TGTGCCAGCTCACCCGACGGACAGACCCTGAACACTGAAGCTTTCTTT; cdr3_aa: CASSPDGQTLNTEAFF
d_call: TRBD1; v_call: TRBV18; clone_size: NA; j_call: TRBJ2-5; cdr3_nt: TGTGCCAGCTCACCCGGACAGGGGGAGACCCAGTACTTC; cdr3_aa: CASSPGQGETQYF